This T cell receptor beta chain was identified during a study of T cells after yellow fever vaccination. The ends were cut back, 1 base at V and 3 bases at J, with 12 bases in the middle. Germline V gene data show CDR1 as SGHVS and CDR2 as FQNEAQ. This CDR3 contains 15 residues. They built TCR cDNA with 5'RACE template switching, a step that put in a universal primer site and UMIs. TCRdb ran MiXCR on the 5' RACE reads and lists one entry per CDR3 protein. The table records approximately 350,000 distinct CDR3 sequences, approximately 10% of them present only once. Sequencing used PBMCs, obtained on the day of the first yellow fever vaccination. This TCR came from a man aged 18 to 35 who received the YFV17D yellow fever vaccine. This chain links TRBV7-8 with TRBJ1-1; D not resolved. The CDR3 loop reads CASSLVGGQYTEAFF. DNA of the CDR3: TGTGCCAGCAGCTTAGTAGGCGGGCAGTACACTGAAGCTTTCTTT.